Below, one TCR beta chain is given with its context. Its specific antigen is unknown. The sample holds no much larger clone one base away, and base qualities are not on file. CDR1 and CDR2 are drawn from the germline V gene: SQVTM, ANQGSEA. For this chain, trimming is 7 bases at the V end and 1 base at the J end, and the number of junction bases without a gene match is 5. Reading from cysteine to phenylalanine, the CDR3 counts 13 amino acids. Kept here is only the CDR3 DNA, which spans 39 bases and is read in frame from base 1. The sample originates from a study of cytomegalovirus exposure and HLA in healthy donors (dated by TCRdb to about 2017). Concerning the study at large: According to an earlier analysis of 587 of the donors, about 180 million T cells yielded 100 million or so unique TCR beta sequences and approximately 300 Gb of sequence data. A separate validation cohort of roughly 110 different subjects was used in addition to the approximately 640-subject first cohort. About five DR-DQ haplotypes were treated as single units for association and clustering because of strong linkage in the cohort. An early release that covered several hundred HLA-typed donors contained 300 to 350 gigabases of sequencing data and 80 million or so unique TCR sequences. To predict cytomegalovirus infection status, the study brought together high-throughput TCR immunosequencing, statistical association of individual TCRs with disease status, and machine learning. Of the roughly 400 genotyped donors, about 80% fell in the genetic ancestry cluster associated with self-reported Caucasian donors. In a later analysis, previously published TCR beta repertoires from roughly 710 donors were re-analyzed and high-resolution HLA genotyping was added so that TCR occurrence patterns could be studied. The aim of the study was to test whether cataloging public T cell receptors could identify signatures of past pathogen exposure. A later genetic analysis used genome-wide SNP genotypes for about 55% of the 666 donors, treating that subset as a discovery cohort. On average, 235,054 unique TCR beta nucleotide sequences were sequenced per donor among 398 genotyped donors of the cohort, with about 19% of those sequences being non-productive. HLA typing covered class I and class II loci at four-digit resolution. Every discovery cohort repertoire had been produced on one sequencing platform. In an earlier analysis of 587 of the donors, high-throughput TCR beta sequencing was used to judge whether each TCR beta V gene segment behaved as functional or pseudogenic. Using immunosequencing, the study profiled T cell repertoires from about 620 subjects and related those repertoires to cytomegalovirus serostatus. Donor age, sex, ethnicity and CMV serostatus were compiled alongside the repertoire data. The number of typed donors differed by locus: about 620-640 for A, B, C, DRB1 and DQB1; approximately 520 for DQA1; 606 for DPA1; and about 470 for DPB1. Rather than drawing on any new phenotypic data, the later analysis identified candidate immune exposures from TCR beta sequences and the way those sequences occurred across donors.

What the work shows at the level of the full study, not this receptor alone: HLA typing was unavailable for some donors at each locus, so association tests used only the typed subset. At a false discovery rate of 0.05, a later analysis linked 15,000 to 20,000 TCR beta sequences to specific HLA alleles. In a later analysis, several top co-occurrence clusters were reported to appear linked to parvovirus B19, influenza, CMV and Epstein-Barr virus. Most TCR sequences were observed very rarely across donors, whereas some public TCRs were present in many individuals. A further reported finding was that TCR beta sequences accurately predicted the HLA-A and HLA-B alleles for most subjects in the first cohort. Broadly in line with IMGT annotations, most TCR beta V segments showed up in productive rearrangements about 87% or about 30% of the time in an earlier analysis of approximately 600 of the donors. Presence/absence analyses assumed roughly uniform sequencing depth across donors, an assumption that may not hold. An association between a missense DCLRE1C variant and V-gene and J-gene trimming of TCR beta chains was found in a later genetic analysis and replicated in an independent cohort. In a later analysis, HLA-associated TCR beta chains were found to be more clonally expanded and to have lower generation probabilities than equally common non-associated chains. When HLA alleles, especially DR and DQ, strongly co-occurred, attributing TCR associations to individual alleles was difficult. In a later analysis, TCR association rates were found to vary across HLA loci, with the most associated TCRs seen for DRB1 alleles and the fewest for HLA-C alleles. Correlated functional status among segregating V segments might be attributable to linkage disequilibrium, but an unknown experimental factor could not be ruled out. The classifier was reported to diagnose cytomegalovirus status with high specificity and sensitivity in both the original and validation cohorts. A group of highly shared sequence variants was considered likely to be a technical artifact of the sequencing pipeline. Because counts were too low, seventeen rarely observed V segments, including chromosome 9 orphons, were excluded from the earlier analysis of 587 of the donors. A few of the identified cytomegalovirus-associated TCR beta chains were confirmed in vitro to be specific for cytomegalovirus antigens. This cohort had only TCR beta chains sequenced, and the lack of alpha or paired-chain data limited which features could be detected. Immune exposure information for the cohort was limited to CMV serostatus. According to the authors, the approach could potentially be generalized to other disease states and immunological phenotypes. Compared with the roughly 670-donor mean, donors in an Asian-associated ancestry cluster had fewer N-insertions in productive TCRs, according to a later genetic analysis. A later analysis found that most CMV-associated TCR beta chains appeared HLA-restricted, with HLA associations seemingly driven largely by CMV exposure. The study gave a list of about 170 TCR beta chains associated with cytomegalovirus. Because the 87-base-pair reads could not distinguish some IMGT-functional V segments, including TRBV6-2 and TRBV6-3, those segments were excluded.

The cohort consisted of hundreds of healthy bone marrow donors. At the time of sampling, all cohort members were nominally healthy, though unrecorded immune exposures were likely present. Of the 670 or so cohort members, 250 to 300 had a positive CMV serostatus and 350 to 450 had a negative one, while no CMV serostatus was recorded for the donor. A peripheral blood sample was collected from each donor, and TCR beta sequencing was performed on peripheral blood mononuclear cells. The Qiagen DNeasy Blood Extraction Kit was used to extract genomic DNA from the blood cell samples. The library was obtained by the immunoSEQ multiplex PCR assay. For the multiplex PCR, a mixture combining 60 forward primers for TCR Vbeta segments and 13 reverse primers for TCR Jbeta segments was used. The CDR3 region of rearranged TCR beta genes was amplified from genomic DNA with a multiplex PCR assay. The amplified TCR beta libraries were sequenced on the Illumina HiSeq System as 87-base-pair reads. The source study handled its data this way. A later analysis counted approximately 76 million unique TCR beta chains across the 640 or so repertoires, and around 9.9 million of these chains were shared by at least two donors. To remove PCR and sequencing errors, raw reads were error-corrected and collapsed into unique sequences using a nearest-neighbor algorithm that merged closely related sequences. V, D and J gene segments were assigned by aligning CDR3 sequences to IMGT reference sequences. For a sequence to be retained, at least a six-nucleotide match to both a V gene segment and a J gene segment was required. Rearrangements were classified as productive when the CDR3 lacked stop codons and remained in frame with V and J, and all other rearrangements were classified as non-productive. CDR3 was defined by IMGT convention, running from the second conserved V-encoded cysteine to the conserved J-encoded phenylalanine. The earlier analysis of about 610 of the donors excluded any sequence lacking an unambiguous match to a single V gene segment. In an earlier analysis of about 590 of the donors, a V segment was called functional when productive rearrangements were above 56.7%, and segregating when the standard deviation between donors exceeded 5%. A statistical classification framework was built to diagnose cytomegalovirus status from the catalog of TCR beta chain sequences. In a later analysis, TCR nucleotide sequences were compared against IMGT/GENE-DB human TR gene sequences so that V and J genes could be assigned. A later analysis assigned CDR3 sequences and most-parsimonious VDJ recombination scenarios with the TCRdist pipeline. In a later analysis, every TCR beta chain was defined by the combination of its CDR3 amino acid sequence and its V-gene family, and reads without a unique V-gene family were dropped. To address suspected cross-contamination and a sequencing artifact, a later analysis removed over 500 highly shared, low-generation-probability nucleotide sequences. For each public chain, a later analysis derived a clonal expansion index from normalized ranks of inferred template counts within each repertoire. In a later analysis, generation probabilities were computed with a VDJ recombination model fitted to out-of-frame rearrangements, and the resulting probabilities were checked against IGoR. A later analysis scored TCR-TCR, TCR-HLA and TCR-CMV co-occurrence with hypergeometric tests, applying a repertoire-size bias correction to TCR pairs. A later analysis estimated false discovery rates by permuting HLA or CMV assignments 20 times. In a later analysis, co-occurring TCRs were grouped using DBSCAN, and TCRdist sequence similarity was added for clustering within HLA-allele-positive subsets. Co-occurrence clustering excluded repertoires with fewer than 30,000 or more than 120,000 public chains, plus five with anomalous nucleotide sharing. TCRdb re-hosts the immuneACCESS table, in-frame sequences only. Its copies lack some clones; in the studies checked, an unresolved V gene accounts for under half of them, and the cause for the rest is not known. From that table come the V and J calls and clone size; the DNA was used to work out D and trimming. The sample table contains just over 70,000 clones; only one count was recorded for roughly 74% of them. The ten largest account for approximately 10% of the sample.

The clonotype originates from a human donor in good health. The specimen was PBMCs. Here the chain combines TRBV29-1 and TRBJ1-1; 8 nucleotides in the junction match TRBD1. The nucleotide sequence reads TGCAGCGCCGCAGGGGGCGCGAACACTGAAGCTTTCTTT. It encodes CSAAGGANTEAFF.